Listed below are T cell receptor beta chains from one sample, sequenced in a study of control samples from healthy donors and cancer patients. Only in-frame clones appear in the TCRdb table, and some are missing; sequencing was by immunoSEQ multiplex PCR. The sample holds about 220,000 clones, around 94% seen once. The sequenced sample consisted of blood. The receptors shown here come from a man in his forties or fifties in good health. Both conserved end residues are part of each CDR3. The D gene is left open where the match is weak. A clone size is listed for some rows: how often the clone was seen (once, few, many), or a class if it is expanded.

D | size | J | V | DNA | CDR3
TRBD2 | - | TRBJ2-1 | TRBV5-1 | TGCGCCAGCAGCAGCGGGACCCCGGAGAATGAGCAGTTCTTC | CASSSGTPENEQFF
- | - | TRBJ1-1 | TRBV5-1 | TGCGCCAGCAGCTTGGGGGGAGGGCCCGACACTGAAGCTTTCTTT | CASSLGGGPDTEAFF
- | once | TRBJ1-2 | TRBV20-1 | TGCAGTGCTAGTGACCTCGGTAACTATGGCTACACCTTC | CSASDLGNYGYTF
- | once | TRBJ1-2 | TRBV30 | TGTGCCTGGAGTCCCCAGGGGTACGGCGGCTACACCTTC | CAWSPQGYGGYTF
- | once | TRBJ1-1 | TRBV11-2 | TGTGCCAGCAGCTTCGGTTACCTGAACACTGAAGCTTTCTTT | CASSFGYLNTEAFF
TRBD2 | - | TRBJ2-3 | TRBV19 | TGTGCCAGCCGGACTAGCGGGGGGGCTCGTTGGGCAGATACGCAGTATTTT | CASRTSGGARWADTQYF
- | - | TRBJ1-1 | TRBV6-4 | TGTGCCAGCAGTGGTGACGTGGGCACTGAAGCTTTCTTT | CASSGDVGTEAFF
- | - | TRBJ2-3 | TRBV19 | TGTGCCAGTAGTACGTGGGGCAGGAAGGTCACAGATACGCAGTATTTT | CASSTWGRKVTDTQYF
- | - | TRBJ1-5 | TRBV7-3 | TGTGCCAGCAGCTTAAGACCCTATCAGCCCCAGCATTTT | CASSLRPYQPQHF
- | - | TRBJ1-1 | TRBV3-1/TRBV3-2 | TGTGCCAGCAGCCAAAATAGTCCGAACACTGAAGCTTTCTTT | CASSQNSPNTEAFF
TRBD1 | - | TRBJ1-2 | TRBV5-1 | TGCGCCAGCAGCTTGTCCGGGACAGGCCACTATGGCTACACCTTC | CASSLSGTGHYGYTF
- | - | TRBJ1-5 | TRBV6-5 | TGTGCCAGCAGTTACTCGTCAGGGGACAATCAGCCCCAGCATTTT | CASSYSSGDNQPQHF
- | - | TRBJ2-7 | TRBV2 | TGTGCCAGCAGGGGGCCGGGGGAGCAGTACTTC | CASRGPGEQYF
TRBD1 | - | TRBJ2-2 | TRBV7-3 | TGTGCCAGCACCTTAGCAGGGGGCGGCACCGGGGAGCTGTTTTTT | CASTLAGGGTGELFF
- | - | TRBJ2-1 | TRBV2 | TGTGCCAGCAGTGCCGGATTGTATGAGCAGTTCTTC | CASSAGLYEQFF
- | - | TRBJ1-5 | TRBV5-1 | TGCGCCAGCAGCTTGGGGTTCGGAGGGGATCAGCCCCAGCATTTT | CASSLGFGGDQPQHF
TRBD1 | once | TRBJ2-1 | TRBV29-1 | TGCAGCGGAACAGGGGGCTCCAATGAGCAGTTCTTC | CSGTGGSNEQFF
TRBD2 | once | TRBJ2-2 | TRBV5-4 | TGTGTCAGCAGCCCCGGGACTAGCGGAAACACCGGGGAGCTGTTTTTT | CVSSPGTSGNTGELFF
- | - | TRBJ1-1 | TRBV6-5 | TGTGCCAGCAGGGACCTTCCGGGAGCTTTCTTT | CASRDLPGAFF
- | once | TRBJ1-2 | TRBV7-2 | TGTGCCAGCAGCTTAGAGGCAGGGGTAATTTATGGCTACACCTTC | CASSLEAGVIYGYTF
TRBD1 | - | TRBJ2-5 | TRBV5-1 | TGCGCCAGCAGAAACTTACAGGGGAAAGAGACCCAGTACTTC | CASRNLQGKETQYF
- | - | TRBJ1-6 | TRBV6-1 | TGTGCCAGCAGTGTAGGGGGTAGGACCTATAATTCACCCCTCCACTTT | CASSVGGRTYNSPLHF
TRBD1 | - | TRBJ2-7 | TRBV5-1 | TGCGCCAGCAGCCCCAGGACAGGGACCTACGAGCAGTACTTC | CASSPRTGTYEQYF
TRBD1 | - | TRBJ1-4 | TRBV29-1 | TGCAGCGTCGCACACAGGGGGAGAGAAAAACTGTTTTTT | CSVAHRGREKLFF
TRBD1 | - | TRBJ1-2 | TRBV27 | TGTGCCAGCAGTTTATACCTGGGACAGGGGAACACTAACTATGGCTACACCTTC | CASSLYLGQGNTNYGYTF
TRBD1 | - | TRBJ1-1 | TRBV7-3 | TGTGCCAGCAGCTTATCCGGGACAGGGGACACTGAAGCTTTCTTT | CASSLSGTGDTEAFF
- | - | TRBJ1-4 | TRBV9 | TGTGCCAGCAGCCGAGACGGGGAAAAACTGTTTTTT | CASSRDGEKLFF
- | - | TRBJ2-3 | TRBV19 | TGTGCCAGTAGTATACAGGGGCGCACAGATACGCAGTATTTT | CASSIQGRTDTQYF
- | - | TRBJ1-6 | TRBV6-2/TRBV6-3 | TGTGCCAGCAGTTACCGGGACGGCTATAATTCACCCCTCCACTTT | CASSYRDGYNSPLHF
TRBD1 | few | TRBJ2-4 | TRBV18 | TGTGCCAGCTCCTTTCAACAGGGGGCAAAAAACATTCAGTACTTC | CASSFQQGAKNIQYF
TRBD1 | - | TRBJ1-1 | TRBV7-9 | TGTGCCAGCAACTCCCCGACAGGGGGCGAATTGGACGGGACTTTTTTGGCTTTCTTT | CASNSPTGGELDGTFLAFF
TRBD2 | - | TRBJ2-1 | TRBV19 | TGTGCCAGTAGTTTAGCGGGGGGTTCCCCTTCCTACAATGAGCAGTTCTTC | CASSLAGGSPSYNEQFF
TRBD1 | - | TRBJ1-5 | TRBV2 | TGTGCCAGCAGTCAATACAGGGGAATGGGTCAGCCCCAGCATTTT | CASSQYRGMGQPQHF
TRBD2 | once | TRBJ2-5 | TRBV2 | TGTGCCAGCGGGGGGAGGTTAGCGGGGGCGACCCAAGAGACCCAGTACTTC | CASGGRLAGATQETQYF
- | - | TRBJ1-6 | TRBV19 | TGTGCCGCGGGCAAGGTCCCCCAGGAAAATTCACCCCTCCACTTT | CAAGKVPQENSPLHF
TRBD1 | - | TRBJ1-4 | TRBV7-3 | TGTGCCAGCAGCAAGAGCCGGGACAGTCGGGCTAATGAAAAACTGTTTTTT | CASSKSRDSRANEKLFF
- | - | TRBJ1-2 | TRBV6-6 | TGTGCCAGCAGTCGAGACAGTCCCTATGGCTACACCTTC | CASSRDSPYGYTF
TRBD1 | - | TRBJ2-1 | TRBV3-1/TRBV3-2 | TGTGCCAGCAGCCTGGACAGGGGCTACAATGAGCAGTTCTTC | CASSLDRGYNEQFF
- | - | TRBJ1-3 | TRBV5-6 | TGTGCCAGCAGCTTGGGGGGATCCTCTGGAAACACCATATATTTT | CASSLGGSSGNTIYF
TRBD1 | - | TRBJ1-5 | TRBV18 | TGTGCCAGCTCAAAAGGGACAGATAGCAATCAGCCCCAGCATTTT | CASSKGTDSNQPQHF
- | - | TRBJ1-6 | TRBV19 | TGTGCCAGCACGTATCTTGGGATGTACCACTTT | CASTYLGMYHF
- | - | TRBJ1-5 | TRBV4-1 | TGCGCCAGCAGCCAAGAGCCCGGGTTGGGCAATCAGCCCCAGCATTTT | CASSQEPGLGNQPQHF
- | - | TRBJ1-3 | TRBV5-1 | TGCGCCAGCAGCTTGGAACAGGGATCTGGAAACACCATATATTTT | CASSLEQGSGNTIYF
TRBD1 | - | TRBJ2-7 | TRBV10-1 | TGCGCCAGCAGTGAGGAGGGACAGACCTACGAGCAGTACTTC | CASSEEGQTYEQYF
- | - | TRBJ1-4 | TRBV29-1 | TGCAGCGTTGAACGGCTCGCTAATGAAAAACTGTTTTTT | CSVERLANEKLFF
- | - | TRBJ2-2 | TRBV24-1 | TGTGCCACCCAAAGGACAGATATGAACACCGGGGAGCTGTTTTTT | CATQRTDMNTGELFF
TRBD1 | - | TRBJ1-1 | TRBV6-5 | TGTGCCAGCGACCGTTTGGGACAGGGTTCCACTGAAGCTTTCTTT | CASDRLGQGSTEAFF
TRBD1 | - | TRBJ2-4 | TRBV5-1 | TGCGCCAGCAGCTTGGAAAGGACAGGGGGTAACATTCAGTACTTC | CASSLERTGGNIQYF
TRBD1 | - | TRBJ2-6 | TRBV18 | TGTGCCAGCTCACCCCGGGACAGCAGCTCTGGGGCCAACGTCCTGACTTTC | CASSPRDSSSGANVLTF
- | once | TRBJ1-5 | TRBV19 | TGTGCCAGTAGTATAGACCGTCCGGGCGCGGGGCCCCAGCATTTT | CASSIDRPGAGPQHF
TRBD1 | - | TRBJ2-5 | TRBV6-2/TRBV6-3 | TGTGCCAGCAGTTTAGGGACAGCCCAAGAGACCCAGTACTTC | CASSLGTAQETQYF